This T cell receptor beta chain appears in the sequencing data of a study of blood T cells in healthy people across ages. Study details: When template switching was applied, about one barcoded beta molecule was captured per two T cells.

The V gene's germline CDR1 is MDHEN and CDR2 SYDVKM. Trimming took 7 bases from V and 5 from J; bases not matched to a gene: 10. The CDR3 sequence is 15 residues long. Researchers isolated at least 7 million PBMCs per sample. PCR was performed a second time for about 7 to 12 cycles using a sample-barcoded 5' primer and a J-beta primer mix. TCRdb used MiXCR to reprocess the 5' RACE reads, holding one entry per CDR3 protein. The repertoire includes about 720,000 distinct CDR3 sequences, roughly 20% of them detected once, and around 21% sits in the top ten. General study points: For the donors, CMV status was unknown and possibly confounded expanded clonotype changes. From one million sequenced T cells, diversity estimates were lower bounds.

In this sample, this clonotype turned up a few times. Its cognate antigen is unknown. This chain uses TRBV28 with TRBJ2-5; 10 nucleotides line up with TRBD1. Sequenced: blood. The clonotype originates from a man aged 65 to 79 in good health. In DNA form, the CDR3 reads TGTGCCAGCACAGAGGACAGGGGGAACTTCGAGACCCAGTACTTC. Residues: CASTEDRGNFETQYF.